The present T cell receptor (beta chain) was sequenced within a study of T cell clonotyping in hematopoietic cell transplantation. Study-wide results and caveats: Recipient TCR diversity dropped after transplant; expanded clonotypes rose from day 30 to 180.

Time point: recipient sample about 28 days before transplant, after cytoreduction. Note on this clone: Its antigen is unknown.

Sequencing was performed with immunoSEQ multiplex PCR; in TCRdb, only in-frame clones are kept and a portion is missing. The data hold about 5,400 clones, with 70% to 90% observed a single time. Looked up from germline, CDR1 is LNHDA and CDR2 is SQIVND (reference sequence). The CDR3 consists of 14 residues. V was shortened by 5 bases and J by 4 bases, with 13 bases between the two germline ends. The TCR originated in a man in his sixties with acute myeloid leukemia. Some clones in this sample may be carry-over from other donors' samples. The sequencing here drew on peripheral blood mononuclear cells, taken before stem cell transplant. The chain links TRBV19 to TRBJ2-3; no definite D call. The CDR3: CASSDNRASDTQYF. The DNA for the CDR3 is TGTGCCAGTAGTGACAACCGGGCCTCAGATACGCAGTATTTT.